This T cell receptor (beta chain) was documented in a study of blood T cell repertoires in COVID-19. The wider study: COVID-19 samples collected from the United States, Italy and Spain covered acute and convalescent phases. The analysed material was cDNA or gDNA that came from T cells, B-cell-depleted T cells, or PBMCs.

TCRdb's table, derived via immunoSEQ multiplex PCR, lists solely in-frame clones and lacks some. The sample has approximately 150,000 clones, around 90% seen once. V was pared by 5 bases and J by 1 base, with 14 bases between. The CDR3 covers 15 residues. Germline CDR1 is SGHAT and CDR2 is FQNNGV. This rearrangement joins TRBV11-2 to TRBJ1-1; D remains unclear. Sequencing was carried out using peripheral blood. The source of this sequence is a man aged 55 to 70 with active or convalescent COVID-19. CDR3 residues: CASSLIPGGNTEAFF. CDR3 sequence (DNA): TGTGCCAGCAGCCTAATCCCGGGAGGGAACACTGAAGCTTTCTTT.